This TCR beta chain is drawn from a study of blood T cell repertoires in COVID-19. Study information: Sites across the United States, Italy and Spain contributed samples from acute and convalescent COVID-19.

Germline lookup yields CDR1 MGHRA and CDR2 YSYEKL. The length of the CDR3 is 21 residues. Researchers sorted participants into cohorts using their self-reported clinical history. Resolution of symptoms, clearance, or two negative PCRs was present in recovered Cohort 3 donors. Authors' analysis steps: Nucleated cell counts were estimated from reference gene primer amplification. The repertoire was sequenced with immunoSEQ multiplex PCR; TCRdb's copy has only in-frame clones and lacks some. The V and J calls and the clone size are those of that table, but D and trimming were determined from the DNA. In the table there are about 160,000 clones, roughly 80% of which are singletons. On this clone: One end of the junction does not line up with germline, which may come from a read error.

The sequence was obtained from an older woman who had recovered from COVID-19. The sequencing input was PBMCs or T cells enriched from blood (not recorded which). The chain has TRBV4-1 and TRBJ2-4; TRBD2 matches 8 bases. Here the CDR3 reads CARSQEQFGGVGVLAKNIQYF. The DNA for the CDR3 is TGCGCCCGCAGCCAAGAACAATTCGGGGGGGTCGGGGTATTGGCCAAAAACATTCAGTACTTC.